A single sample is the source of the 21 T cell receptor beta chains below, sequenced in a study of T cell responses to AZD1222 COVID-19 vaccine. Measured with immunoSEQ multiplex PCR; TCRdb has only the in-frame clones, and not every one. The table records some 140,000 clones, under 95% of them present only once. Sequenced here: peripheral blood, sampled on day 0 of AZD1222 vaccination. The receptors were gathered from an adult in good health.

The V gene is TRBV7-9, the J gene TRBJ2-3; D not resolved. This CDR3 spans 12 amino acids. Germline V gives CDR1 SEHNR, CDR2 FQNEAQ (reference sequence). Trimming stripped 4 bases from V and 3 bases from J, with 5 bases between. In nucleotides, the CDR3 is TGTGCCAGCAGCTCCAGAACAGATACGCAGTATTTT. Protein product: CASSSRTDTQYF.

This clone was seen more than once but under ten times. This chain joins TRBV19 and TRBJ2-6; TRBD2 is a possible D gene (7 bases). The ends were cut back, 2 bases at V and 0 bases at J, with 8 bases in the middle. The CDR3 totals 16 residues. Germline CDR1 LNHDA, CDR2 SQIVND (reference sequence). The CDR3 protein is CASSIRGGSGANVLTF. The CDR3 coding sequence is TGTGCCAGTAGTATAAGGGGGGGCTCTGGGGCCAACGTCCTGACTTTC. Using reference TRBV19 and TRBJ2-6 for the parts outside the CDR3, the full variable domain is DGGITQSPKYLFRKEGQNVTLSCEQNLNHDAMYWYRQDPGQGLRLIYYSQIVNDFQKGDIAEGYSVSREKKESFPLTVTSAQKNPTAFYLCASSIRGGSGANVLTFGAGSRLTVL.

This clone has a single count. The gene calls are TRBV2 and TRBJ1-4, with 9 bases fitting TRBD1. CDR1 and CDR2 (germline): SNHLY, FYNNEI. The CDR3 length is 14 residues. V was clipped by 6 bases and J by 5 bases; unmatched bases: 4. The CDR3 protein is CASRAGTGNEKLFF. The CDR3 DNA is TGTGCCAGCAGGGCCGGGACAGGGAATGAAAAACTGTTTTTT.

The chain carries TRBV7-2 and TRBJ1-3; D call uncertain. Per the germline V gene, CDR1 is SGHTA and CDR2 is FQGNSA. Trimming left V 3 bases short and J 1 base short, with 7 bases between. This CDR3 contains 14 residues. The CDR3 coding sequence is TGTGCCAGCAGCTTCGGTTCTTCTGGAAACACCATATATTTT. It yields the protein CASSFGSSGNTIYF. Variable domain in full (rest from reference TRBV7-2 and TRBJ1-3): GAGVSQSPSNKVTEKGKDVELRCDPISGHTALYWYRQSLGQGLEFLIYFQGNSAPDKSGLPSDRFSAERTGGSVSTLTIQRTQQEDSAVYLCASSFGSSGNTIYFGEGSWLTVV.

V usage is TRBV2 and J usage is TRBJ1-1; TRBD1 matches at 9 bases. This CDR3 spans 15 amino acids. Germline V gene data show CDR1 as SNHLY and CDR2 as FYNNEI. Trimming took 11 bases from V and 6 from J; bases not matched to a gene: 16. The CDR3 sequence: CAGRVDRGIVPEAFF. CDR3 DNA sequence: TGTGCCGGCCGAGTGGACAGGGGAATAGTCCCTGAAGCTTTCTTT.

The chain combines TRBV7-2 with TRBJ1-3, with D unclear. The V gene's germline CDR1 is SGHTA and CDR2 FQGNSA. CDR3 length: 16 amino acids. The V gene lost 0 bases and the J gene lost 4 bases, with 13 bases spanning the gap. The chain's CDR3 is CASSLALAGQGNTIYF. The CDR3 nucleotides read TGTGCCAGCAGCTTAGCGTTGGCAGGTCAAGGAAACACCATATATTTT.

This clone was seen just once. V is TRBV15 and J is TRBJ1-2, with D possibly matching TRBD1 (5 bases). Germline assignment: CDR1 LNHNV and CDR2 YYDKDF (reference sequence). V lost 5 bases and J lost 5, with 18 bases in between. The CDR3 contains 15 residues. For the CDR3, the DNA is TGTGCCACCAGCCGGGGTCGGGACGGCAGATATGGCTACACCTTC. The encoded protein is CATSRGRDGRYGYTF. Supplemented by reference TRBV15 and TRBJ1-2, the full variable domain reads DAMVIQNPRYQVTQFGKPVTLSCSQTLNHNVMYWYQQKSSQAPKLLFHYYDKDFNNEADTPDNFQSRRPNTSFCFLDIRSPGLGDTAMYLCATSRGRDGRYGYTFGSGTRLTVV.

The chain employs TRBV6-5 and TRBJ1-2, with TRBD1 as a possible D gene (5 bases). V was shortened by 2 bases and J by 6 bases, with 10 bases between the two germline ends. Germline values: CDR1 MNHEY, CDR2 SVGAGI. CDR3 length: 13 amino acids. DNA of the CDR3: TGTGCCAGCAGTTACCAGGGAGGGAATGGCTACACCTTC. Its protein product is CASSYQGGNGYTF.

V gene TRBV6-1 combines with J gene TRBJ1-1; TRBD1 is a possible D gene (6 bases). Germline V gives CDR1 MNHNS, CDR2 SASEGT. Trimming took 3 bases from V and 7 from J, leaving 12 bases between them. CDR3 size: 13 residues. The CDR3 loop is CASSDGGRIEAFF. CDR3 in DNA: TGTGCCAGCAGTGATGGGGGGCGGATTGAAGCTTTCTTT.

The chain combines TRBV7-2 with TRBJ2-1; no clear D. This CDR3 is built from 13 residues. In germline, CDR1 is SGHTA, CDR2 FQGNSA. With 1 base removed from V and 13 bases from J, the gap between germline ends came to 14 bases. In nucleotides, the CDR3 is TGTGCCAGCAGCTTAGGGGTCGACAAGACCCAGTTCTTC. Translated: CASSLGVDKTQFF.

The CDR3 sequence is CASAPQGGNLYGYTF. The CDR3 DNA reads TGTGCCAGCGCCCCCCAGGGGGGGAACTTGTATGGCTACACCTTC. The J gene is TRBJ1-2, the V gene TRBV28; 7 positions agree with TRBD1. CDR1 MDHEN and CDR2 SYDVKM come from the germline V gene. This CDR3 has 15 amino acids. V was clipped by 8 bases and J by 5 bases; unmatched bases: 14.

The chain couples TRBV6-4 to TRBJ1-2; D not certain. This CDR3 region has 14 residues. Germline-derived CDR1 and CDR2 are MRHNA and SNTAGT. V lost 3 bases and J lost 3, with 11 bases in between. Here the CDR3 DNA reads TGTGCCAGCAGTGAGACGGAATCAGACTATGGCTACACCTTC. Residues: CASSETESDYGYTF.

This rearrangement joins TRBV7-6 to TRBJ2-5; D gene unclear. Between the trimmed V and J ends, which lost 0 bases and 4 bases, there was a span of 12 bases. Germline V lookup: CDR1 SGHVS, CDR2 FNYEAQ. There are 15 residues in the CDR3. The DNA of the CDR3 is TGTGCCAGCAGCTTAGCCTGGGCCACCTCAGAGACCCAGTACTTC. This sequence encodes CASSLAWATSETQYF.

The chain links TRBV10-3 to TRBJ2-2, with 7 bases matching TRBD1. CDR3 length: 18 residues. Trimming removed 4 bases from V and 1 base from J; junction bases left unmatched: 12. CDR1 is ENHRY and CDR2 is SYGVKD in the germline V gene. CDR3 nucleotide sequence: TGTGCCATCAGTGTTACTAACTCCGGGACAGAGAACACCGGGGAGCTGTTTTTT. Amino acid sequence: CAISVTNSGTENTGELFF.

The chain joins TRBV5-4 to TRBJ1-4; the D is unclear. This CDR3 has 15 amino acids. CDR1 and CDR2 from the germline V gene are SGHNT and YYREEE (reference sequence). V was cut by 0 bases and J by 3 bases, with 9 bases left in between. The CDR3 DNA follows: TGTGCCAGCAGCTTGGCGGAGGAAGCTAATGAAAAACTGTTTTTT. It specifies CASSLAEEANEKLFF.

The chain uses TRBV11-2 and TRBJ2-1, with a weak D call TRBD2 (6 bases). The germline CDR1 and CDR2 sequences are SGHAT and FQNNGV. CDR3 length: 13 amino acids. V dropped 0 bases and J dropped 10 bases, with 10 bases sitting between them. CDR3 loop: CASSLEYRGEQFF. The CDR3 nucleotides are TGTGCCAGCAGCTTAGAGTATCGGGGGGAGCAGTTCTTC.

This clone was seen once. The CDR3 region is CASSEALRPKDTQYF. The CDR3 DNA is TGTGCCAGCAGTGAAGCGCTTCGCCCAAAAGATACGCAGTATTTT. The chain joins TRBV2 to TRBJ2-3; D gene uncertain. With 0 bases removed from V and 5 bases from J, the gap between germline ends came to 12 bases. Germline V gene lookup returns CDR1 SNHLY and CDR2 FYNNEI. The CDR3 contains 15 residues.

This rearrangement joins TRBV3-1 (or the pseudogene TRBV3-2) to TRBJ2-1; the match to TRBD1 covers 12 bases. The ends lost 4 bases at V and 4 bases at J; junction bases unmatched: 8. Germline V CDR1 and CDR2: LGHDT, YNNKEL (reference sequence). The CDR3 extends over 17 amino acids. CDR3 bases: TGTGCCAGCAGCCTCCCGGGACAGGGGGCGGGATACAATGAGCAGTTCTTC. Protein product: CASSLPGQGAGYNEQFF.

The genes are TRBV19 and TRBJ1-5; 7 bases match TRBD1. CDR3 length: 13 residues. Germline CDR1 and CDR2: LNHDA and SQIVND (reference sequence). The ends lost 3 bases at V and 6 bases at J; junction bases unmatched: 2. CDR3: CASSIDRVQPQHF. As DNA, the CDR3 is TGTGCCAGTAGTATCGACAGGGTTCAGCCCCAGCATTTT.

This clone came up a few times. In nucleotides, the CDR3 is TGTGCCAGCAGCTTAATTCAGGCGGGACAAAACACTGAAGCTTTCTTT. Its protein product is CASSLIQAGQNTEAFF. This sequence joins TRBV7-3 and TRBJ1-1, with D perhaps TRBD1 (6 bases). The V and J ends lost 1 base and 2 bases respectively, with 14 bases between them. The CDR3 contains 16 residues. From germline, CDR1 is SGHTA and CDR2 FQGTGA.

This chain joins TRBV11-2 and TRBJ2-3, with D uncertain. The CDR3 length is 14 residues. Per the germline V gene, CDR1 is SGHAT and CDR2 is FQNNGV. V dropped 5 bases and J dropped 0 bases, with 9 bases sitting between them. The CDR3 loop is CASSQIPSTDTQYF. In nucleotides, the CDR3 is TGTGCCAGCAGCCAAATCCCTAGCACAGATACGCAGTATTTT.